These 19 T cell receptor beta chains share one sample of origin, sequenced in a study of CD8+ T cells in alopecia areata. After isolation, RNA underwent reverse transcription to generate cDNA as the sequencing template. The protocol was immunoSEQ multiplex PCR, while the TCRdb copy is restricted to in-frame clones and leaves out a portion. The sample has over 250,000 clones, none seen only once; the top ten hold roughly 1.2%. Sorting relied on CD4, CD8alpha, NKG2D, NKG2ACE and other markers applied to pooled cutaneous lymph node cells. Input material: CD4+ T cells sorted from a lymph node. The receptors derive from a C3H/HeJ mouse with alopecia areata. This line is of MHC haplotype H2-k.

This clone has a handful of counts. Gene names denote mouse genes. The read finishes 4 residues shy of the CDR3 end, and the germline J gene is used to complete it. The V call is TRBV13-3, the J call TRBJ1-1, with a possible D match to TRBD1 (6 bases). V gave up 4 bases and J gave up 0 bases, with 10 bases separating them. Germline CDR1 is NNHDY and CDR2 is SYVADS. The CDR3 runs 14 residues. The CDR3 DNA, read in part, is TGTGCCAGCAGTTTACAGGGAGCAAACACA. Its protein is CASSLQGANT. The entire CDR3 reads CASSLQGANTEVFF.

This clone was seen a handful of times. Any gene name here is a mouse gene name. The read ends 4 residues before the CDR3 terminus; that terminus is restored from the germline J gene. The sample holds other DNA sequences that translate to the same CDR3. The chain is built from TRBV1 and TRBJ2-2; D is perhaps TRBD1 (5 bases). Germline CDR1 NSQYPW, CDR2 LRSPGD (reference sequence). There are 15 residues in the CDR3. Trimming removed 0 bases at V and 2 bases at J, with 7 bases between. The CDR3 reads CTCSADRANTGQLYF. Partial CDR3 DNA: TGCACCTGCAGTGCAGACAGGGCGAACACCGGG.

With respect to this clone: Genes here carry mouse names. The read gets to within 4 residues of the CDR3 end, and the germline J gene fills in the rest. The same CDR3 also results from other DNA sequences found in this sample. This rearrangement joins TRBV31 to TRBJ2-5, with D possibly being TRBD1 (5 bases). Deletions cut 0 bases from V and 0 bases from J, with 7 bases between. Germline values: CDR1 GKSSPN, CDR2 SITVG. This CDR3 has 14 amino acids. The covered CDR3 bases are TGTGCCTGGAGTCTAGGGGTCAACCAAGAC. Encoded protein: CAWSLGVNQD. In full, the CDR3 is CAWSLGVNQDTQYF.

This clone turned up a few times. The gene names given are mouse names. The observed sequence ends 4 residues before the CDR3 terminus, with the missing tail filled in from the germline J gene. V is TRBV13-1 and J is TRBJ2-1; a possible D gene is TRBD1 (5 bases). V lost 1 base to trimming and J lost 1 base, with 9 bases between them. This CDR3 region has 15 residues. CDR1 and CDR2 (germline): NSHNY, SYGAGN. The DNA read from the CDR3 is TGTGCCAGCAGTGATTACGGACAAAACTATGCT. The encoded protein is CASSDYGQNYA. The whole CDR3 protein reads CASSDYGQNYAEQFF.

This clone was found a few times. Gene labels here are mouse ones. The read ends 4 residues shy of where the CDR3 ends; the end is completed using the germline J gene. The chain couples TRBV13-3 to TRBJ2-1; 8 bases line up with TRBD1. Looked up from germline, CDR1 is NNHDY and CDR2 is SYVADS. The CDR3 extends over 13 amino acids. This CDR3 reads CASSARGRAEQFF. CDR3 DNA, as far as it was read: TGTGCCAGCAGTGCCAGGGGGCGGGCT.

To note about this clone: The gene names given are mouse names. The sequence runs out 4 residues before the end of the CDR3; the remainder is reconstructed from the germline J gene. V and J are TRBV29 and TRBJ2-1; 8 nucleotides line up with TRBD1. The CDR3 runs to 14 residues. Germline CDR1 reads MSHET; CDR2 reads SYDVDS. V shed 9 bases and J 1 base; nucleotides not matched to a gene: 5. The CDR3 protein is CASKYRGNYAEQFF. CDR3 DNA, as far as it was read: TGTGCTAGTAAATACAGGGGGAACTATGCT.

Points on this clone: Genes and germline come from the mouse. The missing CDR3 end, 3 residues past where the read stops, is filled in from the germline J gene. The chain joins TRBV5 to TRBJ1-6, with 8 bases fitting TRBD1. TRBJ1-6 is reported as an ORF; its role is uncertain. V gave up 0 bases and J gave up 3 bases; unmatched junction bases: 1. The germline gives CDR1 LGHNA, CDR2 YNLKQL (reference sequence). The CDR3 sequence is 16 residues long. The CDR3 loop is CASSQEGQDYNSPLYF. The CDR3 DNA, read in part, is TGTGCCAGCAGCCAAGAGGGACAGGACTATAATTCGCCC.

To note about this clone: Here the gene names and germline are mouse. The read ends 4 residues early relative to the CDR3; the germline J gene fills the gap. The chain has TRBV19 and TRBJ1-1, with 10 bases identical to TRBD1. Trimming cost V 4 bases and J 3 bases; bases outside gene matches: 3. Per germline, CDR1 FNHDT and CDR2 SITEND (reference sequence). The CDR3 extends over 14 amino acids. The sequenced CDR3 bases are TGTGCCAGCAGTCCGGGACAGGGGCACACA. Translation: CASSPGQGHT. The CDR3 reads in full as CASSPGQGHTEVFF.

This clone was seen a few times. Gene labels here are mouse ones. With the read ending 4 residues before the CDR3 end, the germline J gene is used to fill in that end. This chain connects TRBV17 to TRBJ2-7; the match to TRBD2 covers 11 bases. Germline lookup yields CDR1 MNHDT and CDR2 YYDKIL. The junction had 6 bases not matched to a gene; V was cut back by 0 bases and J by 2 bases. The CDR3 spans 17 residues. The sequenced part of the CDR3 DNA is TGTGCTAGCAGTAGAGATCTTAGACTGGGGGGGGCCTAT. Encoded protein: CASSRDLRLGGAY. The whole CDR3 sequence is CASSRDLRLGGAYEQYF.

In its sample, this clone was seen a few times. Mouse names are used for the genes. The read ends 4 residues early relative to the CDR3; the germline J gene fills the gap. V usage is TRBV19 and J usage is TRBJ1-1, with TRBD1 as a possible D gene (5 bases). The CDR3 is 13 amino acids. Germline loops: CDR1 FNHDT, CDR2 SITEND (reference sequence). V lost 3 bases, J lost 4 bases, and 10 bases lay in between. CDR3 in amino acids: CASSTGRGTEVFF. CDR3 DNA, as far as it was read: TGTGCCAGCAGTACAGGGAGGGGCACA. The full variable domain, rest sourced from reference TRBV19 and TRBJ1-1, is GGIITQTPKFLIGQEGQKLTLKCQQNFNHDTMYWYRQDSGKGLRLIYYSITENDLQKGDLSEGYDASREKKSSFSLTVTSAQKNEMAVFLCASSTGRGTEVFFGKGTRLTVV.

This clone was observed a few times. Gene names are mouse gene names. The read stops 4 residues short of the end of the CDR3; the missing end is completed from the germline J gene. In the same sample, other DNA sequences code for this CDR3. This chain joins TRBV13-1 and TRBJ2-1; tentatively, D is TRBD2 (5 bases). The CDR3 has 14 residues. From germline, CDR1 is NSHNY and CDR2 SYGAGN. V was cut by 2 bases and J by 1 base, with 7 bases left in between. The DNA read from the CDR3 is TGTGCCAGCAGTGAATTGGGGAACTATGCT. Encoded protein: CASSELGNYA. The complete CDR3 reads CASSELGNYAEQFF.

This clone came up many times. Gene names refer to mouse genes. The CDR3 end is not reached by the read, which stops 4 residues before it; the germline J gene fills it in. This CDR3 is also generated by other DNA sequences in the sample. This chain joins TRBV1 and TRBJ2-1; tentatively, D is TRBD2 (6 bases). The V gene's germline CDR1 is NSQYPW and CDR2 LRSPGD (reference sequence). Deletions cut 0 bases from V and 0 bases from J, with 6 bases between. CDR3 length: 15 amino acids. The CDR3 loop reads CTCSADGGNYAEQFF. The part of the CDR3 DNA that was read is TGCACCTGCAGTGCAGATGGGGGTAACTATGCT.

This clone was counted between two and nine times. The listed genes are named as in mouse. The read ends 4 residues shy of where the CDR3 ends; the end is completed using the germline J gene. Other DNA sequences in the sample encode the same CDR3. V is TRBV13-1 and J is TRBJ2-7, with TRBD2 identical over 10 bases. With V trimmed by 3 bases and J by 3 bases, 6 bases remained unmatched. CDR1 and CDR2 from the germline V gene are NSHNY and SYGAGN. CDR3 length: 15 amino acids. The CDR3 spells CASSVPGLGVYEQYF. The DNA read from the CDR3 is TGTGCCAGCAGTGTCCCCGGACTGGGGGTCTAT.

A remark on this clone: Mouse names are used for the genes. The read stops 4 residues short of the end of the CDR3; the missing end is completed from the germline J gene. The V and J genes are TRBV19 and TRBJ1-1; tentative D call: TRBD1 (6 bases). The CDR3 is made up of 11 amino acids. Germline V gene sequence: CDR1 FNHDT, CDR2 SITEND (reference sequence). CDR3 bases read: TGTGCCAGCAAACGGACAGCA. This encodes CASKRTA. The CDR3, in full, reads CASKRTAEVFF.

This clone was observed a handful of times. Gene names follow the mouse nomenclature. The read ends 4 residues early relative to the CDR3; the germline J gene fills the gap. The V call is TRBV13-1, the J call TRBJ2-1, with D perhaps TRBD1 (5 bases). Germline CDR1 reads NSHNY; CDR2 reads SYGAGN. The V end was cut by 4 bases, the J end by 3 bases, with 8 bases between. CDR3 length: 13 amino acids. Partial CDR3 DNA: TGTGCCAGCAGTCAGGGTGGCTATGCT. This codes for CASSQGGYA. The complete CDR3 sequence is CASSQGGYAEQFF.

This clone was recorded a few times. Germline and genes: mouse. The read falls 4 residues short of the CDR3 end, and the missing part is taken from the germline J gene. The rearrangement links TRBV29 to TRBJ1-1, with TRBD1 identical over 7 bases. Germline lookup yields CDR1 MSHET and CDR2 SYDVDS. This CDR3 has 12 amino acids. The CDR3 bases that were read are TGTGCTATCCCTGACAGGGCGGGA. Translation gives CAIPDRAG. The whole CDR3 reads CAIPDRAGEVFF.

The table lists this clone with many counts. Genes here carry mouse names. The missing CDR3 end, 4 residues past where the read stops, is filled in from the germline J gene. The genes are TRBV17 and TRBJ1-2; TRBD1 might be the D (5 bases). The V gene's germline CDR1 is MNHDT and CDR2 YYDKIL. V was clipped by 3 bases and J by 0 bases, with 8 bases between them. The CDR3 spans 14 residues. CDR3: CASSRMTANSDYTF. The sequenced part of the CDR3 DNA is TGTGCTAGCAGTAGGATGACAGCAAACTCC. Full variable domain (missing parts from reference TRBV17 and TRBJ1-2): DTTVKQNPRYKLARVGKPVNLICSQTMNHDTMYWYQKKPNQAPKLLLFYYDKILNREADTFEKFQSSRPNNSFCSLYIGSAGLEYSAMYLCASSRMTANSDYTFGSGTRLLVI.

As concerns this clone: Being one base from a much bigger clone, this may be a read error. Here the gene names and germline are mouse. The read ends 4 residues shy of where the CDR3 ends; the end is completed using the germline J gene. The sample contains more than one DNA sequence encoding this CDR3. The rearrangement uses TRBV13-3 and TRBJ2-2; D is uncertain. The CDR3 is made up of 13 amino acids. CDR1 is NNHDY, CDR2 SYVADS, per germline. V shed 2 bases and J shed 1 base, with 3 bases lying between them. The part of the CDR3 DNA that was read is TGTGCCAGCAGTGAAGGAAACACCGGG. Its translation: CASSEGNTG. The full CDR3 protein is CASSEGNTGQLYF.

This clone was found a few times. The gene names here belong to mouse. The same CDR3 arises from other DNA sequences in this sample as well. CDR3 sequence: CASRGQTNSDYTF. The covered CDR3 bases are TGTGCCAGCCGGGGACAGACAAACTCC. The chain carries TRBV19 and TRBJ1-2; 7 nucleotides agree with TRBD1. The observed sequence ends 4 residues before the CDR3 terminus, with the missing tail filled in from the germline J gene. The CDR3 length is 13 residues. Looked up from germline, CDR1 is FNHDT and CDR2 is SITEND (reference sequence). The junction had 3 bases not matched to a gene; V was cut back by 7 bases and J by 0 bases. Complete variable domain (other parts from reference TRBV19 and TRBJ1-2): GGIITQTPKFLIGQEGQKLTLKCQQNFNHDTMYWYRQDSGKGLRLIYYSITENDLQKGDLSEGYDASREKKSSFSLTVTSAQKNEMAVFLCASRGQTNSDYTFGSGTRLLVI.